The entry below describes one T cell receptor beta chain. Germline CDR1 MDHEN, CDR2 SYDVKM. V was clipped by 8 bases and J by 0 bases, with 13 bases between them. CDR3 size: 14 residues. These data originate in a study of OX40 agonist ivuxolimab in advanced cancers. Sequencing used immunoSEQ multiplex PCR; TCRdb keeps in-frame clones, though not all of them. Of roughly 64,000 clones in the sample, under 95% were seen once. The receptor's source is an adult with an advanced solid tumor such as melanoma, head and neck, liver or kidney cancer. The V call is TRBV28, the J call TRBJ1-2; perhaps TRBD1 as D (5 bases). The sample consisted of CD4+ or CD8+ T cells sorted from blood, taken in a trial of the OX40 agonist ivuxolimab. The DNA for the CDR3 is TGTGCCAGCCAGTGGGGCAGGGCTAACTATGGCTACACCTTC. Translated: CASQWGRANYGYTF.